The rows below give T cell receptor beta chains drawn from one sample of a study of blood T cell repertoires in COVID-19. Here immunoSEQ multiplex PCR was the method, and the copy in TCRdb shows in-frame clones only, minus some. Of roughly 80,000 clones in the sample, around 80% were seen once. The sequenced material came from peripheral blood. These receptors came from a woman aged 55 to 70 with acute or convalescent COVID-19. Both conserved end residues are part of each CDR3. A D gene is named only where the DNA matches it firmly. Some rows have no size entry. The others give once, few or many, or a class for an expanded clone.

v_call	j_call	clone_size	d_call	cdr3_aa	cdr3_nt
TRBV30	TRBJ2-3	few	TRBD2	CAWRRTSGPQGTQYF	TGTGCCTGGAGGCGGACTAGCGGTCCACAGGGTACGCAGTATTTT
TRBV5-1	TRBJ2-7	.	TRBD1	CASRRTGGSYEQYF	TGCGCCAGCAGACGTACAGGGGGCTCGTACGAGCAGTACTTC
TRBV29-1	TRBJ1-1	many	TRBD1	CSAAQGTNTEAFF	TGCAGCGCAGCACAGGGGACGAACACTGAAGCTTTCTTT
TRBV12-3/TRBV12-4	TRBJ1-1	.	TRBD1	CASSLKQGEGAFF	TGTGCCAGCAGTTTAAAACAGGGGGAGGGGGCTTTCTTT
TRBV10-1	TRBJ2-3	.	.	CASSDSVDTQYF	TGCGCCAGCAGTGATTCGGTGGATACGCAGTATTTT
TRBV11-2	TRBJ1-2	.	.	CASSFMGGSDYGYTF	TGTGCCAGCAGCTTTATGGGCGGGAGCGACTATGGCTACACCTTC
TRBV5-6	TRBJ1-2	.	.	CASSLTGQGIYGYTF	TGTGCCAGCAGCTTGACAGGCCAGGGTATCTATGGCTACACCTTC
TRBV3-1/TRBV3-2	TRBJ2-3	few	TRBD2	CASSQLGTREDTQYF	TGTGCCAGCAGCCAGCTCGGGACTAGGGAGGATACGCAGTATTTT
TRBV19	TRBJ1-4	.	.	CASRAPPVNEKLFF	TGTGCCAGTAGGGCCCCGCCAGTTAATGAAAAACTGTTTTTT
TRBV11-2	TRBJ2-3	.	.	CASSLAGTDTQYF	TGTGCCAGCAGCTTAGCAGGGACAGATACGCAGTATTTT